This T cell receptor (beta chain) was captured in a study of identical twins (dated by TCRdb to the mid-2010s). With regard to the full study: The study deep-sequenced TCR alpha and beta repertoires from monozygotic twins, unrelated adults of various ages and cord blood to test whether fetal clonotypes persist. Replicate twin experiments were performed at different times using different library preparation protocols to rule out contamination. Study-level results and caveats: A weaker excess of twin sharing was found in beta out-of-frame sequences because the signal-to-noise ratio was lowered by fewer shared sequences. Invariant T cells such as MAIT and iNKT could partly confound zero-insertion analyses, although diverse VJ usage argued against such confounding for most clonotypes. Compared with coincidental sharing between unrelated individuals, an excess of low generation-probability sequences was observed among out-of-frame TCR alpha sequences shared between twins. Because the same donors could not be followed over many years, the conclusions relied on cross-sectional statistical analysis. Abundant cord blood beta clonotypes had fewer insertions, young adult naive repertoires showed a similar but weaker trend, and memory repertoires showed no such trend. In monozygotic twins, out-of-frame TCR alpha sharing was systematically underestimated by recombination models, although the models agreed with sharing between unrelated individuals.

Preparation of the library involved 5' RACE. Instrument on record: Illumina HiSeq 2000. Template switching added a universal primer binding site, and the final cDNA carried a unique molecular identifier that allowed TCR cDNA molecules to be counted accurately. Specific primers in the conserved constant-segment region were used to synthesize first-strand cDNA for the TCR alpha and beta chains. Each cDNA library was double barcoded, with a SMART-Mk sample barcode plus Illumina barcodes, to control for contamination. Two successive PCR steps introduced TruSeq adapter sequences along with Illumina sample barcodes. TCR alpha and beta cDNA libraries were sequenced on the Illumina HiSeq platform with custom primers. The source study handled its data this way. MiGEC processed the raw reads to extract unique molecular identifiers, while MiXCR was used to determine the CDR3 positions. For each individual, recombination models were inferred using an EM algorithm with the repgenHMM and IGoR tools. The analysis of shared clonotypes was done with the tcR package in R, with sharing normalized by the product of cloneset sizes. Out-of-frame nonproductive sequences were analyzed to study raw recombination free of thymic and clonal selection effects. TCRdb reprocessed the public reads (quality trimming at Q25 with fastp, clone calling with MiXCR) and kept in-frame beta chains. Each record represents a unique CDR3 protein, reported with the most common genes and DNA among its rows. TCRdb's processing, not the study's, gives the V and J calls here. Counted in this sample were hundreds of thousands of distinct CDR3 sequences; approximately 21% of them appeared once. The top ten hold approximately 4.5% of the sample.

Only healthy Caucasian donors were included. The twin cohort comprised three pairs of female monozygotic twins, all aged roughly 18 to 30 years. Peripheral blood mononuclear cells were used as the source from which RNA for TCR libraries was isolated. A note on this clonotype: It lacks a known antigen. No much larger clonotype is one base removed from it; base qualities were not supplied.

V is pruned by 3 bases and J by 2 bases, leaving 7 bases of the junction without a gene match. Taken from the germline V gene, the CDR1 and CDR2 loops are SGHRS and YFSETQ. There are 18 amino acids in the CDR3, from cysteine to phenylalanine inclusive. The only DNA kept is the CDR3, 54 bases in frame from the first base. The sample also formed part of further work on T cells expressing NK-cell markers. As that second paper reports: TCR beta-chain repertoires were profiled in sorted CD3+CD56+NKG2C+, CD3+CD56+NKG2C- and CD3+CD56-NKG2C+ T-cell subsets from several donors. Seven of the eight sequenced donors were HCMV-seropositive and one was HCMV-seronegative. To restrict sorting to alphabetaTCR-expressing T cells, an anti-gammadeltaTCR antibody was added in several experiments. In more than five donors, the dominant CD3+CD56+NKG2C+ clonotypes were found to rank among the top 10 CD8+ clonotypes and to make up roughly 1.0-7.0% of CD8+ T cells. Those dominant clonotypes were again the most abundant among CD3+CD56-NKG2C+ cells in a few donors, at about 25-65%. It remained unclear whether the expanded NKG2C-expressing T cell clones were specific for HCMV antigens. The study sequenced eight donors, all healthy volunteers chosen at random: three men and five women. HCMV-specific IgG was detected in serum with a commercial ELISA kit to determine HCMV serostatus. Bulk peripheral blood T-cell repertoires were additionally sequenced from unsorted PBMC for over 5 donors. MIGEC was used to demultiplex reads and group the reads by UMI, and MiTCR was used to assemble and quantify clonotypes. To exclude erroneous sequences, only TCR cDNA sequences supported by at least two reads were retained. Downstream repertoire analysis used the tcR package, and clonotypes were matched across fractions by CDR3 nucleotide sequence plus V segment. VDJmatch was used to annotate antigen specificity against VDJdb, with one amino acid substitution allowed in CDR3.

The clonotype comes from a woman aged 18-29 years in good health. The source material was PBMCs. In this chain, TRBV5-1 is recombined with TRBJ2-1; 14 nucleotides in the junction match TRBD2. The DNA is TGCGCCAGCAGCTATGGACTAGCGGGGGGCTTCGCCTACAATGAGCAGTTCTTC. Its protein reads: CASSYGLAGGFAYNEQFF.